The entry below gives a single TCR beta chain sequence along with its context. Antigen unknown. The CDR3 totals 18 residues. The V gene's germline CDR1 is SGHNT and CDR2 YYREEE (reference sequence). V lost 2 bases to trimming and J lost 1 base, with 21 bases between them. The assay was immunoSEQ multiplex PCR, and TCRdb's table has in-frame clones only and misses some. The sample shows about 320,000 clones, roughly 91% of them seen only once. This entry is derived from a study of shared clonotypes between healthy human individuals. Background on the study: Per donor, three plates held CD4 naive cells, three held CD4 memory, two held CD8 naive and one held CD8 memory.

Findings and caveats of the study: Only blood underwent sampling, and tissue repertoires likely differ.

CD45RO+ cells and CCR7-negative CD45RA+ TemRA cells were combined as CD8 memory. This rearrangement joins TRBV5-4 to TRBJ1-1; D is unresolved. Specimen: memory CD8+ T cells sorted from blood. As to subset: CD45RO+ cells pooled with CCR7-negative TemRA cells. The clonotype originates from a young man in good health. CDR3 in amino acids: CASSLDGDLISGNTEAFF. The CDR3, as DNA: TGTGCCAGCAGCTTAGATGGGGATCTCATCTCAGGGAACACTGAAGCTTTCTTT. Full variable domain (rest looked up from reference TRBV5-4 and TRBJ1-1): ETGVTQSPTHLIKTRGQQVTLRCSSQSGHNTVSWYQQALGQGPQFIFQYYREEENGRGNFPPRFSGLQFPNYSSELNVNALELDDSALYLCASSLDGDLISGNTEAFFGQGTRLTVV.